The 17 T cell receptor beta chains below were found in one sample sequenced in a study of PD-1 blockade in classical Hodgkin lymphoma. Profiling relied on immunoSEQ multiplex PCR, and the TCRdb table lists in-frame clones only, not all of them. The repertoire holds about 24,000 clones, with around 74% as singletons. Time point in this sample: cycle 4 day 1 (C4D1), after 6 weeks of nivolumab. In every patient, relapse followed autologous stem cell transplantation, while exposure to brentuximab vedotin differed. The specimen was peripheral blood mononuclear cells (PBMCs), collected before the fourth cycle of nivolumab. All receptors derive from a human donor with classical Hodgkin lymphoma.

V gene TRBV5-1 combines with J gene TRBJ2-3; a possible D gene is TRBD2 (6 bases). This CDR3 is 14 amino acids long. The germline gives CDR1 SGHRS, CDR2 YFSETQ. V gave up 5 bases and J gave up 1 base, with 11 bases separating them. In nucleotides, the CDR3 is TGCGCCAGCAGAAGGGAGGCTCGCACAGATACGCAGTATTTT. Amino acid sequence: CASRREARTDTQYF.

This clone was detected only once. The V call is TRBV30, the J call TRBJ2-1; D uncertain. The ends were cut back, 0 bases at V and 1 base at J, with 1 base in the middle. The CDR3 totals 12 residues. Germline loops: CDR1 GTSNPN, CDR2 SVGIG (reference sequence). CDR3 loop: CAWSVSYNEQFF. The CDR3, as DNA: TGTGCCTGGAGTGTTTCCTACAATGAGCAGTTCTTC.

This rearrangement joins TRBV19 to TRBJ2-1; no firm D call. Trimming removed 0 bases from V and 9 bases from J, with 15 bases in between. This CDR3 region has 15 residues. Germline CDR1 is LNHDA and CDR2 is SQIVND (reference sequence). For the CDR3, the DNA is TGTGCCAGTAGTATAGATCTATCCGGGTCCGGTGAGCAGTTCTTC. Translated, it gives CASSIDLSGSGEQFF.

This clone was detected only a few times. The V and J genes are TRBV4-1 and TRBJ1-4; D ambiguous. The CDR3 runs to 14 residues. Trimming shortened V by 2 bases and J by 5 bases, and 9 bases separated the two germline ends. CDR1 and CDR2 (germline): MGHRA, YSYEKL. The CDR3 DNA follows: TGCGCCAGCAGCCAACATATCGGAAATGAAAAACTGTTTTTT. It translates to CASSQHIGNEKLFF.

This clone was counted only a few times. An end of the junction does not agree with germline; a read error may underlie this. This chain uses TRBV4-2 with TRBJ1-2; D might be TRBD1 (5 bases). The CDR3 has 13 amino acids. Germline CDR1 reads LGHNA; CDR2 reads YNFKEQ. The CDR3: CASSQDVGASQLF. The CDR3 bases are TGTGCCAGCAGCCAAGACGTAGGGGCCTCGCAGCTCTTC.

A remark on this clone: The same CDR3 arises from other DNA sequences in this sample as well. CDR3 region: CASSLLTDTQYF. As DNA, the CDR3 is TGTGCCAGCAGCTTACTGACAGATACGCAGTATTTT. The V and J genes are TRBV7-2 and TRBJ2-3; D remains unclear. The length of the CDR3 is 12 residues. Per the germline V gene, CDR1 is SGHTA and CDR2 is FQGNSA. The V end lost 2 bases, the J end lost 3 bases, and 3 bases lay between the germline ends.

The J gene is TRBJ2-2, the V gene TRBV19; TRBD2 might be the D (5 bases). V was shortened by 0 bases and J by 7 bases, with 6 bases between the two germline ends. The CDR3 totals 13 residues. The V gene's germline CDR1 is LNHDA and CDR2 SQIVND (reference sequence). The CDR3 nucleotides read TGTGCCAGTAGTATAGATCGGGGCGGGGAGCTGTTTTTT. Translated, it gives CASSIDRGGELFF. Together with reference TRBV19 and TRBJ2-2, the CDR3 gives the full variable domain: DGGITQSPKYLFRKEGQNVTLSCEQNLNHDAMYWYRQDPGQGLRLIYYSQIVNDFQKGDIAEGYSVSREKKESFPLTVTSAQKNPTAFYLCASSIDRGGELFFGEGSRLTVL.

The chain joins TRBV6-8 to TRBJ1-6, with D perhaps matching TRBD1 (5 bases). CDR3 length equals 16 residues. Germline V gives CDR1 MNHGY, CDR2 SAAAGT. The V gene lost 8 bases and the J gene lost 6 bases, with 20 bases spanning the gap. CDR3 region: CASQMGWQGGNSPLHF. The CDR3 DNA follows: TGTGCCAGCCAAATGGGGTGGCAGGGAGGTAATTCACCCCTCCACTTT.

The gene calls are TRBV6-5 and TRBJ1-1; 8 nucleotides align to TRBD1. Germline V CDR1 and CDR2: MNHEY, SVGAGI. Trimming removed 1 base from V and 7 bases from J; junction bases left unmatched: 8. The CDR3 extends over 15 amino acids. CDR3 sequence reads: CASSYLKGTGGEAFF. CDR3 nucleotide sequence: TGTGCCAGCAGTTACTTGAAGGGGACAGGCGGTGAAGCTTTCTTT.

In this sample, this clone turned up a few times. The chain is built from TRBV5-5 and TRBJ1-2; D is uncertain. This CDR3 has 12 residues. Germline V gene sequence: CDR1 SGHKS, CDR2 YYEKEE (reference sequence). Trimming took 3 bases from V and 8 from J, leaving 11 bases between them. CDR3 sequence: CASSSHGPGYTF. In nucleotides, the CDR3 is TGTGCCAGCAGCTCGCATGGACCGGGCTACACCTTC.

This clone occurred a few times. The chain joins TRBV15 to TRBJ2-1; tentative D call: TRBD1 (6 bases). This CDR3 region has 14 residues. V was clipped by 9 bases and J by 4 bases, with 16 bases between them. Germline V gene sequence: CDR1 LNHNV, CDR2 YYDKDF (reference sequence). The CDR3 spells CATGELQGYNEQFF. The CDR3, as DNA: TGTGCCACAGGAGAGCTCCAGGGGTACAATGAGCAGTTCTTC.

This chain connects TRBV7-4 to TRBJ2-3; 13 bases line up with TRBD2. Losses at the gene ends were 4 bases for V and 0 bases for J; bases not matched to a gene: 13. The CDR3 has 20 amino acids. Per the germline V gene, CDR1 is SGHVT and CDR2 is SQSDAQ. CDR3 in amino acids: CASSSGLQLAGGLSTDTQYF. Written as DNA, the CDR3 is TGTGCCAGCAGCTCGGGCCTACAACTAGCGGGGGGGCTCAGCACAGATACGCAGTATTTT.

The gene calls are TRBV5-5 and TRBJ2-5; no definite D call. The CDR3 consists of 15 residues. The germline V gene encodes CDR1 SGHKS and CDR2 YYEKEE (reference sequence). V gave up 0 bases and J gave up 2 bases, with 11 bases separating them. This CDR3 is CASSLGPNIQETQYF. The CDR3 DNA follows: TGTGCCAGCAGCTTGGGTCCCAACATACAAGAGACCCAGTACTTC. The variable domain in full, completed from reference TRBV5-5 and TRBJ2-5, reads DAGVTQSPTHLIKTRGQQVTLRCSPISGHKSVSWYQQVLGQGPQFIFQYYEKEERGRGNFPDRFSARQFPNYSSELNVNALLLGDSALYLCASSLGPNIQETQYFGPGTRLLVL.

A single count supports this clone. The gene calls are TRBV28 and TRBJ1-2; D unresolved. The CDR3 length is 12 residues. With 5 bases removed from V and 4 bases from J, the gap between germline ends came to 8 bases. The V gene's germline CDR1 is MDHEN and CDR2 SYDVKM. The chain's CDR3 is CASSPGIYGYTF. CDR3 sequence (DNA): TGTGCCAGCAGTCCCGGGATCTATGGCTACACCTTC.

This clone was observed a single time. The chain links TRBV15 to TRBJ1-5, with TRBD1 matching 10 bases. V was clipped by 4 bases and J by 6 bases; unmatched bases: 6. This CDR3 is built from 15 residues. Germline lookup yields CDR1 LNHNV and CDR2 YYDKDF (reference sequence). The CDR3 region is CATSIRTGGGQPQHF. The CDR3 region has the DNA TGTGCCACCAGCATCAGGACAGGGGGTGGTCAGCCCCAGCATTTT.

CDR3 sequence reads: CASSGTGGRETQYF. Here the CDR3 DNA reads TGTGCCAGCAGTGGGACAGGGGGCCGGGAGACCCAGTACTTC. The rearrangement joins TRBV7-6 to TRBJ2-5, with TRBD1 matching 12 bases. V lost 6 bases to trimming and J lost 5 bases; unmatched junction nucleotides: 4. Germline V gene data show CDR1 as SGHVS and CDR2 as FNYEAQ. The CDR3 runs to 14 residues.

The chain employs TRBV7-2 and TRBJ1-1; D is undetermined. Germline lookup yields CDR1 SGHTA and CDR2 FQGNSA. V was trimmed by 3 bases and J by 2 bases, leaving 10 bases between them. The length of the CDR3 is 14 residues. The CDR3 sequence: CASSFARGNTEAFF. The DNA for the CDR3 is TGTGCCAGCAGCTTTGCCCGCGGAAACACTGAAGCTTTCTTT.